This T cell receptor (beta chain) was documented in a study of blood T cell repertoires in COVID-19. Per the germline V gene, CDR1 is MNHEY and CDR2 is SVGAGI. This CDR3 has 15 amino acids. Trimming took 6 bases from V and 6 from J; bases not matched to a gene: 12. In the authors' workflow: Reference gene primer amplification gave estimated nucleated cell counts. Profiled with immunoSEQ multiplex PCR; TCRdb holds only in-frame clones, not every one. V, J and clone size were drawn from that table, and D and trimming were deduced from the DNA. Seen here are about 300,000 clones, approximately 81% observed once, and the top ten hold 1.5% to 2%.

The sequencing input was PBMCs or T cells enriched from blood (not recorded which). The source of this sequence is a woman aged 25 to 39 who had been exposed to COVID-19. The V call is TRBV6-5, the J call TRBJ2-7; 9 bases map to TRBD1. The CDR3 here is CASRRIGTGRSEQYF. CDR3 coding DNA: TGTGCCAGCAGGCGAATTGGGACAGGGAGGTCCGAGCAGTACTTC.